What follows are 24 T cell receptor beta chains derived from one specimen sequenced in a study of a mutant IDH1 vaccine in newly diagnosed glioma. Clones were sequenced by immunoSEQ multiplex PCR, and TCRdb holds only the in-frame ones, with some missing. Of approximately 15,000 clones listed, nearly 97% are singletons. Documented time point: baseline, week 1 (first vaccination visit). Treatment denoted: pre-vaccination baseline after standard-of-care therapy. The specimen was peripheral blood mononuclear cells (PBMCs), collected from a glioma patient treated with radiotherapy, temozolomide or both. The source of these receptors is a woman aged 18-29 years with glioma. Some clones in this sample may be carry-over from other donors' samples.

The rearrangement links TRBV28 to TRBJ2-1; D ambiguous. V was shortened by 5 bases and J by 3 bases, with 11 bases between the two germline ends. Germline V gene data show CDR1 as MDHEN and CDR2 as SYDVKM. The CDR3 spans 14 residues. CDR3 sequence (DNA): TGTGCCAGCAGTCTCAGCCTCGACTACAATGAGCAGTTCTTC. This translates into CASSLSLDYNEQFF.

This clone was observed a single time. This sequence joins TRBV19 and TRBJ2-2; D assignment may be TRBD1 or TRBD2 (7 bases each). In germline, CDR1 is LNHDA, CDR2 SQIVND (reference sequence). The V gene lost 3 bases and the J gene lost 4 bases, with 18 bases spanning the gap. CDR3 length equals 17 residues. CDR3: CASSIKGAGDVTGELFF. The CDR3 region has the DNA TGTGCCAGTAGTATTAAGGGGGCGGGAGACGTCACCGGGGAGCTGTTTTTT. The entire variable domain, with the rest obtained from reference TRBV19 and TRBJ2-2, is as follows: DGGITQSPKYLFRKEGQNVTLSCEQNLNHDAMYWYRQDPGQGLRLIYYSQIVNDFQKGDIAEGYSVSREKKESFPLTVTSAQKNPTAFYLCASSIKGAGDVTGELFFGEGSRLTVL.

The V and J genes are TRBV4-2 and TRBJ1-6; weak D call: TRBD1 (6 bases). Trimming took off 3 bases at V and 6 bases at J, with 9 bases between the two ends. The CDR3 extends over 14 amino acids. The V gene's germline CDR1 is LGHNA and CDR2 YNFKEQ. DNA of the CDR3: TGTGCCAGCAGCCACGGACAGACTAATTCACCCCTCCACTTT. Residues: CASSHGQTNSPLHF.

This chain uses TRBV5-4 with TRBJ1-2; perhaps TRBD1 as D (5 bases). V lost 3 bases and J 5 bases, leaving 14 bases between the germline ends. This CDR3 has 14 amino acids. CDR1 and CDR2 from the germline V gene are SGHNT and YYREEE (reference sequence). This CDR3 reads CASSSQGSDYGYTF. Here the CDR3 DNA reads TGTGCCAGCAGCTCCCAGGGAAGCGATTATGGCTACACCTTC.

V is TRBV23-1 and J is TRBJ1-2; D uncertain. TRBV23-1 is an ORF, with its function uncertain. The length of the CDR3 is 15 residues. Deletions cut 2 bases from V and 1 base from J, with 11 bases between. Written as DNA, the CDR3 is TGCGCCAGCAGTCAAGGATCGACGGGTAACTATGGCTACACCTTC. As protein: CASSQGSTGNYGYTF.

The gene calls are TRBV19 and TRBJ2-3; D gene unclear. CDR1 is LNHDA, CDR2 SQIVND, per germline (reference sequence). Trimming cost V 4 bases and J 4 bases, with 9 bases left between them. This CDR3 is built from 13 residues. The CDR3 DNA reads TGTGCCAGTAGTAGCATACGGGCAGATACGCAGTATTTT. This codes for CASSSIRADTQYF.

V gene TRBV5-8 combines with J gene TRBJ2-5; no clear D gene. The V and J ends lost 0 bases and 0 bases respectively, with 12 bases between them. From germline, CDR1 is SGHTS and CDR2 YDEGEE. The CDR3 sequence is 16 residues long. The CDR3 DNA reads as TGTGCCAGCAGCTTGGTTGGCAGATCCTACCAAGAGACCCAGTACTTC. It translates to CASSLVGRSYQETQYF.

The chain employs TRBV9 and TRBJ2-5; TRBD2 aligns across 7 bases. With V trimmed by 4 bases and J by 3 bases, 12 bases remained unmatched. The CDR3 consists of 16 residues. The germline V gene encodes CDR1 SGDLS and CDR2 YYNGEE. As DNA, the CDR3 is TGTGCCAGCAGCCCCCAGGGTCTAGCGGAAAAAGAGACCCAGTACTTC. Its translation: CASSPQGLAEKETQYF.

The chain carries TRBV28 and TRBJ2-1, with 12 bases lining up with TRBD2. Germline V gives CDR1 MDHEN, CDR2 SYDVKM. The V segment lost 6 bases and the J segment 7 bases; nucleotides outside the gene matches: 10. This CDR3 has 16 residues. DNA of the CDR3: TGTGCCAGCAGAGGGGAGACTAGCGGGAGTCGAAATGAGCAGTTCTTC. It translates to CASRGETSGSRNEQFF. Complete variable domain (other parts from reference TRBV28 and TRBJ2-1): DVKVTQSSRYLVKRTGEKVFLECVQDMDHENMFWYRQDPGLGLRLIYFSYDVKMKEKGDIPEGYSVSREKKERFSLILESASTNQTSMYLCASRGETSGSRNEQFFGPGTRLTVL.

The chain joins TRBV7-9 to TRBJ2-1; D call uncertain. Germline V lookup: CDR1 SEHNR, CDR2 FQNEAQ (reference sequence). This CDR3 spans 12 amino acids. V lost 1 base and J 8 bases, leaving 6 bases between the germline ends. CDR3 residues: CASSLVDHEQFF. The CDR3 DNA reads as TGTGCCAGCAGCTTAGTCGACCATGAGCAGTTCTTC. The whole variable domain, remainder taken from reference TRBV7-9 and TRBJ2-1, is DTGVSQNPRHKITKRGQNVTFRCDPISEHNRLYWYRQTLGQGPEFLTYFQNEAQLEKSRLLSDRFSAERPKGSFSTLEIQRTEQGDSAMYLCASSLVDHEQFFGPGTRLTVL.

The count of this clone is one. The chain carries TRBV7-9 and TRBJ2-7, with a possible D match to TRBD1 (6 bases). V lost 5 bases and J 6 bases, leaving 20 bases between the germline ends. Looked up from germline, CDR1 is SEHNR and CDR2 is FQNEAQ (reference sequence). The CDR3 has 15 amino acids. The CDR3 DNA follows: TGTGCCAGCAGCACGGAGGACAGTGCTTCTATCGAGCAGTACTTC. Translation gives CASSTEDSASIEQYF.

This chain connects TRBV11-3 to TRBJ1-2; the D gene is possibly TRBD1 (5 bases). Germline-derived CDR1 and CDR2 are SGHNT and YENEEA. V dropped 5 bases and J dropped 8 bases, with 12 bases sitting between them. The CDR3 has 12 residues. CDR3 sequence: CASSLSREGYTF. DNA of the CDR3: TGTGCCAGCAGCCTATCCAGGGAAGGCTACACCTTC.

The chain carries TRBV6-1 and TRBJ1-1, with TRBD1 identical over 7 bases. The V gene end was trimmed by 2 bases and the J gene end by 10 bases; junction bases not matched to a gene: 4. This CDR3 has 12 amino acids. Looked up from germline, CDR1 is MNHNS and CDR2 is SASEGT. The DNA of the CDR3 is TGTGCCAGCAGTGAAAGACAGGGCAGAGCTTTCTTT. As protein: CASSERQGRAFF.

The chain recombines TRBV19 with TRBJ1-1; D is undetermined. Germline CDR1 reads LNHDA; CDR2 reads SQIVND (reference sequence). Between the trimmed V and J ends, which lost 7 bases and 0 bases, there was a span of 6 bases. The CDR3 spans 12 residues. CDR3 residues: CASKNVNTEAFF. The CDR3 DNA reads as TGTGCCAGTAAGAATGTGAACACTGAAGCTTTCTTT.

The chain uses TRBV5-4 and TRBJ1-1, with 7 bases lining up with TRBD1. V lost 3 bases and J lost 8; bases outside the gene matches: 1. Per the germline V gene, CDR1 is SGHNT and CDR2 is YYREEE (reference sequence). The CDR3 has 11 amino acids. DNA for the CDR3: TGTGCCAGCAGCTGGGGACAGGAAGCTTTCTTT. It is translated as CASSWGQEAFF.

V usage is TRBV18 and J usage is TRBJ1-5, with D maybe TRBD1 (5 bases). V lost 1 base and J 6 bases, leaving 19 bases between the germline ends. Germline-derived CDR1 and CDR2 are KGHSH and LQKENI. The CDR3 spans 17 residues. This CDR3 is CASSPLLVDRNRQPQHF. In DNA, the CDR3 is TGTGCCAGCTCACCACTCTTAGTCGACAGAAACCGTCAGCCCCAGCATTTT.

Here the CDR3 DNA reads TGTGCCAGCAGCTTGATTGGTGTCGACACCGGGGAGCTGTTTTTT. It encodes CASSLIGVDTGELFF. The chain uses TRBV5-6 and TRBJ2-2; no firm D call. V was trimmed by 1 base and J by 3 bases, leaving 10 bases between them. This CDR3 has 15 amino acids. Per the germline V gene, CDR1 is SGHDT and CDR2 is YYEEEE.

This clone was detected only a few times. The chain joins TRBV6-1 to TRBJ1-1, with no clear D. CDR3 size: 15 residues. The V gene lost 8 bases and the J gene lost 8 bases, with 24 bases spanning the gap. Per the germline V gene, CDR1 is MNHNS and CDR2 is SASEGT. This CDR3 reads CASLPLGWRASEAFF. CDR3 DNA: TGTGCCAGCTTACCTTTAGGGTGGAGGGCCTCAGAAGCTTTCTTT.

This chain joins TRBV7-4 and TRBJ1-2, with unresolved D. The CDR3 extends over 16 amino acids. The germline V gene encodes CDR1 SGHVT and CDR2 SQSDAQ. Trimming shortened V by 5 bases and J by 4 bases, and 20 bases separated the two germline ends. The CDR3 bases are TGTGCCAGCAGCGGCGACCGAGCTCGAAAGACCTATGGCTACACCTTC. Protein: CASSGDRARKTYGYTF.

This clone was detected only a few times. V usage is TRBV7-9 and J usage is TRBJ2-1; the match to TRBD2 covers 9 bases. Germline V gives CDR1 SEHNR, CDR2 FQNEAQ (reference sequence). The J segment lost 6 bases and the V segment lost 8 bases, leaving 5 bases of the junction unmatched. The CDR3 is made up of 13 amino acids. The CDR3 nucleotides read TGTGCCAGCCGTAGCGGGGGCGGCAATGAGCAGTTCTTC. Its protein is CASRSGGGNEQFF.

The chain has TRBV19 and TRBJ2-7; 9 bases line up with TRBD2. The CDR3 has 14 amino acids. The ends lost 5 bases at V and 3 bases at J; junction bases unmatched: 5. Germline CDR1 is LNHDA and CDR2 is SQIVND (reference sequence). Written as DNA, the CDR3 is TGTGCCAGTAGTTTGGGACTAGCATTCTACGAGCAGTACTTC. The encoded protein is CASSLGLAFYEQYF.

The V and J genes are TRBV18 and TRBJ1-4; no clear D. Trimming cost V 4 bases and J 7 bases, with 13 bases left between them. The length of the CDR3 is 14 residues. In germline, CDR1 is KGHSH, CDR2 LQKENI. CDR3 amino acids: CASSRNRTGEKLFF. The CDR3 DNA is TGTGCCAGCTCACGAAACCGGACGGGTGAAAAACTGTTTTTT.

J is TRBJ2-3 and V is TRBV19; 7 nucleotides line up with TRBD2. The CDR3 has 15 residues. From germline, CDR1 is LNHDA and CDR2 SQIVND (reference sequence). Losses at the gene ends were 5 bases for V and 4 bases for J; bases not matched to a gene: 9. The chain's CDR3 is CASSFGGGGSDTQYF. CDR3 sequence (DNA): TGTGCCAGTAGTTTCGGCGGGGGAGGATCAGATACGCAGTATTTT.

The rearrangement links TRBV13 to TRBJ1-2; D unresolved. Germline CDR1 and CDR2: PRHDT and FYEKMQ (reference sequence). This CDR3 spans 12 amino acids. The V gene lost 0 bases and the J gene lost 4 bases, with 3 bases spanning the gap. CDR3 bases: TGTGCCAGCAGCTTAGGGGTCTATGGCTACACCTTC. This gives the protein CASSLGVYGYTF.